This T cell receptor (beta chain) emerged from a study of early T cells in non-severe SARS-CoV-2 infection. Findings and limits, study-wide: Anti-spike CD8 responses were favored in VDJdb matching, and private and CD4 specificities were missed.

This clonotype appeared a few times. Its cognate antigen is unknown. This CDR3 is 15 amino acids long. V was clipped by 4 bases and J by 7 bases, with 18 bases between them. In germline, CDR1 is MNHEY, CDR2 SMNVEV (reference sequence). cDNA molecules, individually, were tagged with unique molecular identifiers. TCRdb re-analysed the 5' RACE reads in MiXCR, keeping a single row per CDR3 protein. Of 68,000 or so distinct CDR3 sequences in the sample, about a tenth were seen once. The sequence came from an adult who was a healthcare worker with PCR-confirmed SARS-CoV-2 infection or an uninfected control (not recorded which). The specimen was whole blood. The rearrangement links TRBV27 to TRBJ2-3; possible D gene TRBD2, 5 bases. Here the CDR3 reads CASSSVANKRNTQYF. The CDR3, as DNA: TGTGCCAGCAGTTCGGTAGCGAACAAGAGGAATACGCAGTATTTT.